This is a list of T cell receptor beta chains from one sample in a study of blood T cell repertoires in COVID-19. Assay used: immunoSEQ multiplex PCR; TCRdb lists only in-frame clones, some missing. The sample includes about 150,000 clones, about 85% of them seen just once. The specimen sequenced was peripheral blood. These receptors originate from a woman in her 70s with acute or convalescent COVID-19. CDR3s include the opening cysteine and the closing phenylalanine or tryptophan.

j_gene: TRBJ2-3; v_gene: TRBV28; CDR3aa: CASSLFAGDTDTQYF
j_gene: TRBJ1-5; v_gene: TRBV27; CDR3aa: CASSPSSRYSNQPQHF
j_gene: TRBJ2-7; v_gene: TRBV6-6; CDR3aa: CASSDQGVSYEQYF
j_gene: TRBJ2-1; v_gene: TRBV7-9; CDR3aa: CASRKGTGQGNEQFF
j_gene: TRBJ1-2; v_gene: TRBV5-8; CDR3aa: CASSSTTSMGYTF
j_gene: TRBJ1-1; v_gene: TRBV5-6; CDR3aa: CASSLTGTVNAEAFF
j_gene: TRBJ1-5; v_gene: TRBV4-1; CDR3aa: CASSHPGTGHQPQHF
j_gene: TRBJ2-5; v_gene: TRBV6-1; CDR3aa: CASSEGLTSGGGETQYF
j_gene: TRBJ2-7; v_gene: TRBV15; CDR3aa: CATSGRLAGGYEQYF
j_gene: TRBJ1-5; v_gene: TRBV6-2/TRBV6-3; CDR3aa: CASSLQDRGHQPQHF
j_gene: TRBJ1-6; v_gene: TRBV7-2; CDR3aa: CASSLQAANSPLHF
j_gene: TRBJ1-1; v_gene: TRBV29-1; CDR3aa: CSAQNQMNTEAFF
j_gene: TRBJ1-2; v_gene: TRBV10-2; CDR3aa: CASSEARAGGYTF
j_gene: TRBJ2-1; v_gene: TRBV7-9; CDR3aa: CAITGGVTPVSYNEQFF
j_gene: TRBJ1-1; v_gene: TRBV28; CDR3aa: CASKPYAGAGATEAFF
j_gene: TRBJ1-1; v_gene: TRBV13; CDR3aa: CASSRTGRTEAFF
j_gene: TRBJ1-1; v_gene: TRBV5-1; CDR3aa: CASSSTPREDTEAFF
j_gene: TRBJ1-3; v_gene: TRBV7-2; CDR3aa: CASSPGQGAGNTIYF
j_gene: TRBJ1-1; v_gene: TRBV5-4; CDR3aa: CAGGIGGTTEAFF
j_gene: TRBJ2-1; v_gene: TRBV11-3; CDR3aa: CASSFGTGDEQFF
j_gene: TRBJ2-1; v_gene: TRBV18; CDR3aa: CASSPPGSRGLGDNEQFF
j_gene: TRBJ2-5; v_gene: TRBV7-2; CDR3aa: CASSTGSSGTQYF
j_gene: TRBJ2-5; v_gene: TRBV5-1; CDR3aa: CASSTSGGAGETQYF
j_gene: TRBJ1-4; v_gene: TRBV19; CDR3aa: CASKGTGTAEEKLFF
j_gene: TRBJ1-5; v_gene: TRBV18; CDR3aa: CASSPGGTGTGVQPQHF
j_gene: TRBJ1-6; v_gene: TRBV2; CDR3aa: CASSVLTLHF
j_gene: TRBJ2-6; v_gene: TRBV5-1; CDR3aa: CASTQDRPSGANVLTF
j_gene: TRBJ1-1; v_gene: TRBV25-1; CDR3aa: CASSESQVLIPEAFF
j_gene: TRBJ2-5; v_gene: TRBV7-3; CDR3aa: CASSLNPGGRETQYF
j_gene: TRBJ1-5; v_gene: TRBV4-2; CDR3aa: CASSQGTAPNQPQHF
j_gene: TRBJ1-6; v_gene: TRBV10-3; CDR3aa: CAISSGTGYNSPLHF
j_gene: TRBJ2-7; v_gene: TRBV5-1; CDR3aa: CASSGDRGSYEQYF
j_gene: TRBJ1-3; v_gene: TRBV2; CDR3aa: CASQRQTAGNTIYF
j_gene: TRBJ1-4; v_gene: TRBV5-1; CDR3aa: CASSLGGRILFF
j_gene: TRBJ2-3; v_gene: TRBV5-1; CDR3aa: CASSSQGGRGTDTQYF
j_gene: TRBJ2-7; v_gene: TRBV2; CDR3aa: CASSEPLQGGESYEQYF
j_gene: TRBJ2-2; v_gene: TRBV18; CDR3aa: CASSPFGQNTGELFF
j_gene: TRBJ2-3; v_gene: TRBV5-1; CDR3aa: CASSPRTSGGGIDTQYF
j_gene: TRBJ1-1; v_gene: TRBV5-6; CDR3aa: CASSLGGGRAFF
j_gene: TRBJ1-4; v_gene: TRBV4-3; CDR3aa: CASSQESSEVWPKKLFF
j_gene: TRBJ2-3; v_gene: TRBV7-9; CDR3aa: CASSPEETSTDTQYF
j_gene: TRBJ1-1; v_gene: TRBV2; CDR3aa: CASSGTGTNTEAFF
j_gene: TRBJ1-1; v_gene: TRBV18; CDR3aa: CASSPGTGTNTEAFF
j_gene: TRBJ1-5; v_gene: TRBV2; CDR3aa: CASTGGQGDYSNQPQHF
j_gene: TRBJ1-6; v_gene: TRBV5-1; CDR3aa: CASSPAGQTYNSPLHF
j_gene: TRBJ1-1; v_gene: TRBV6-6; CDR3aa: CASSPGQGMNTEAFF
j_gene: TRBJ1-1; v_gene: TRBV29-1; CDR3aa: CSVEGGRRTGIGGNTEAFF
j_gene: TRBJ1-1; v_gene: TRBV6-5; CDR3aa: CASRKAGMNTEAFF
j_gene: TRBJ1-2; v_gene: TRBV28; CDR3aa: CASSIISGSVNYGYTF